What follows describes a single T cell receptor beta chain. It lacks a known antigen. Qualities for individual bases were not recorded, and no much larger clone is one base off. Other DNA sequences in the sample encode the same CDR3. These data belong to a study of blood T cell repertoires in COVID-19 (dated by TCRdb to 2018 to 2021). Some background on the complete study: Samples covering the acute and convalescent phases of COVID-19 were provided by collaborators in the United States, Italy and Spain. The sample metadata nearly always contained a de-identified subject ID, COVID-19 status, age in years and sex. The repertoires were released in a freely available public database meant as a resource for research on the immune response to SARS-CoV-2. Samples came from the ongoing ImmuneRACE study (first 160 participants) plus 1,254 subjects from 6 global collaborators. The dataset comprised deeply sampled blood TCRbeta repertoires from subjects exposed to, actively infected with, or recovered from COVID-19. The material from the prospective study consisted of cDNA or gDNA derived from T cells, B-cell-depleted T cells, or PBMCs. Where available, HLA class I and class II types were obtained from metadata supplied by the sample provider rather than from assay-based typing. The paper's findings and limits, for the study overall: How much clinical and demographic metadata was included differed by source and by participant, and the metadata was provided uncurated.

Collaborating institutions collected whole blood in K2EDTA tubes following their own protocols. For TCRbeta analysis, collaborator samples were shipped as frozen whole blood, as isolated PBMCs, or as DNA extracted from either sample type. CDR1 SNHLY and CDR2 FYNNEI were looked up in the germline V gene. V and J lose 4 bases and 5 bases, and a span of 8 bases separates them. The CDR3, from cysteine to phenylalanine, totals 12 residues. Just the 36-base CDR3 DNA is kept, in frame starting at base 1. TCRbeta CDR3 regions were amplified from genomic DNA using the immunoSEQ Assay, a bias-controlled multiplex PCR. For the original study's pipeline: Within the assay, amplification of reference gene primers was used to estimate how many nucleated cells each sample contained. Sequence reads were collapsed and filtered to measure the absolute abundance of every unique TCRbeta CDR3 rearrangement. For each sample, productive Simpson clonality was calculated by taking the square root of Simpson's diversity index across productive rearrangements. TCRdb limited this immuneACCESS table to in-frame rearrangements with V and J called. A share of clones is missing; checked studies link under half to unresolved V genes, and the rest is unexplained. V and J calls and clone size are those listed in that table; D and trimming were worked out from the DNA. Across this sample there are more than 100,000 clones, with 82% seen only once. The top ten clones comprise 3.5% to 5.5% of the sample.

Recombination connected TRBV2 to TRBJ1-2; possibly the D gene is TRBD1, per 5 matching bases. The TCR sequence derives from a woman in her 70s with acute or convalescent COVID-19. The sample consisted of peripheral blood. The CDR3 loop reads CASSVGGYGYTF. The nucleotide sequence is TGTGCCAGCAGTGTTGGGGGGTATGGCTACACCTTC.